Listed here are 28 T cell receptor beta chains from one sample, sequenced in a study of blood T cells in healthy people across ages. Using a J-beta primer mix together with a sample-barcoded 5' primer, a second PCR was run for about 7 to 12 cycles. TCRdb reprocessed the 5' RACE reads via MiXCR and lists one record per CDR3 protein. Found here are over a million distinct CDR3 sequences, approximately 25% of them singletons; the top ten hold approximately 0.75%. These same records also appear under a second study, on T cells of mothers and their children.

Sequenced sample: blood. The receptors stem from a girl under 10 years old in good health.

This clonotype was detected only a few times. A much larger clone differs by one base, so this may be a read error. This chain uses TRBV9 with TRBJ2-5; tentatively, D is TRBD1 (5 bases). This CDR3 contains 12 residues. Trimming removed 7 bases from V and 1 base from J, with 8 bases in between. The germline V gene has CDR1 SGDLS and CDR2 YYNGEE. The DNA of the CDR3 is TGTGCCAGCTTGGACATCCAAGAGACCCAGTACTTC. It is translated as CASLDIQETQYF.

The sample holds many counts of this clonotype. The V and J genes are TRBV29-1 and TRBJ2-5; D is possibly TRBD1 or TRBD2 (5 bases each). Trimming took 1 base from V and 5 from J, leaving 14 bases between them. This CDR3 has 14 residues. CDR1 is SQVTM and CDR2 is ANQGSEA in the germline V gene. In DNA, the CDR3 is TGCAGCGTTGAAGGAGGGGTCGAAGGGGAGACCCAGTACTTC. This encodes CSVEGGVEGETQYF.

V gene TRBV5-5 combines with J gene TRBJ2-5; tentatively, D is TRBD2 (5 bases). Germline V gives CDR1 SGHKS, CDR2 YYEKEE (reference sequence). This CDR3 has 13 amino acids. Trimming cost V 5 bases and J 3 bases, with 11 bases left between them. CDR3 in amino acids: CASRPGAEETQYF. The CDR3 DNA reads TGTGCCAGCAGACCCGGAGCGGAAGAGACCCAGTACTTC.

This clonotype was counted between two and nine times. One end of the junction is discordant with germline, which a read error may explain. The rearrangement joins TRBV29-1 to TRBJ1-1, with D possibly being TRBD1 (5 bases). The germline CDR1 and CDR2 sequences are SQVTM and ANQGSEA. The CDR3 contains 14 residues. The CDR3 coding sequence is TGCAGCGCCGGCAAGGGACTACTGGGAACTGAAGTTTTCTTT. Translation: CSAGKGLLGTEVFF.

Only a few counts were recorded for this clonotype. The chain carries TRBV9 and TRBJ1-3; 7 nucleotides align to TRBD1. The CDR3 runs to 18 residues. CDR1 is SGDLS, CDR2 YYNGEE, per germline. Trimming at V came to 3 bases and at J to 0 bases, leaving 12 bases not matched to a gene. This chain's CDR3 is CASSGKMGQPFSGNTIYF. DNA for the CDR3: TGTGCCAGCAGCGGTAAAATGGGACAGCCTTTCTCTGGAAACACCATATATTTT.

This clonotype was seen only a few times. The chain couples TRBV14 to TRBJ1-5; D possibly corresponds to TRBD1 (5 bases). V was trimmed by 4 bases and J by 9 bases, leaving 13 bases between them. The CDR3 extends over 13 amino acids. Per germline, CDR1 SGHDN and CDR2 FVKESK. DNA of the CDR3: TGTGCCAGCAGCCCGACGGGCGGGGCGCCCCAGCATTTT. Translation gives CASSPTGGAPQHF.

The gene calls are TRBV24-1 and TRBJ1-2, with D possibly TRBD1 on 6 matching bases. The ends were cut back, 5 bases at V and 6 bases at J, with 9 bases in the middle. This CDR3 is 12 amino acids long. CDR1 is KGHDR and CDR2 is SFDVKD in the germline V gene. The CDR3 bases are TGTGCCACCAGTGTCGCAGGGGATGGCTACACCTTC. Its protein is CATSVAGDGYTF.

The sample holds a few counts of this clonotype. V gene TRBV7-9 combines with J gene TRBJ2-1, with unresolved D. V was cut by 1 base and J by 8 bases, with 6 bases left in between. The CDR3 has 12 residues. Germline-derived CDR1 and CDR2 are SEHNR and FQNEAQ (reference sequence). As DNA, the CDR3 is TGTGCCAGCAGCTTAGAACTCCATGAGCAGTTCTTC. This translates into CASSLELHEQFF.

This sequence joins TRBV7-8 and TRBJ2-7; 7 bases line up with TRBD2. The J segment lost 4 bases and the V segment lost 5 bases, leaving 14 bases of the junction unmatched. The CDR3 sequence is 16 residues long. From germline, CDR1 is SGHVS and CDR2 FQNEAQ. CDR3 nucleotides: TGTGCCAGCAGCGTCCCCCGAGGCCTAGCGGATTACGAGCAGTACTTC. Amino acid sequence: CASSVPRGLADYEQYF.

V usage is TRBV4-1 and J usage is TRBJ2-1, with 8 positions matching TRBD1. V lost 3 bases to trimming and J lost 4 bases; unmatched junction nucleotides: 5. The CDR3 loop spans 15 amino acids. Germline loops: CDR1 MGHRA, CDR2 YSYEKL. The CDR3 DNA sequence: TGCGCCAGCAGCCACCTTCAGGGGGCGTACAATGAGCAGTTCTTC. It translates to CASSHLQGAYNEQFF.

This chain connects TRBV23-1 to TRBJ2-5; the D gene is possibly TRBD2 (6 bases). Near its end, the DNA agrees better with TRBJ2-7, so the J call may be wrong. Being an ORF, TRBV23-1 has a function that is uncertain. This CDR3 region has 20 residues. In nucleotides, the CDR3 is TGCGCCAGCAGTCAAGAATTTATCCGCGCTCCGGGAGATCTTTACTACGAGCAGTACTTC. Protein: CASSQEFIRAPGDLYYEQYF.

This clonotype was seen a handful of times. The J gene is TRBJ2-1, the V gene TRBV11-3, with D possibly TRBD2 on 5 matching bases. The V end was cut by 5 bases, the J end by 9 bases, with 11 bases between. The germline V gene encodes CDR1 SGHNT and CDR2 YENEEA. The CDR3 loop spans 12 amino acids. The CDR3 DNA reads as TGTGCCAGCAGCCTCCGGGATACTGAGCAGTTCTTC. This codes for CASSLRDTEQFF.

Comments on this clonotype: A read error may be the cause here, since a much bigger clone is one base away. The CDR3 loop reads CASSYYRTDDKAFF. The CDR3 DNA reads TGTGCCAGCAGCTACTACCGGACAGATGATAAAGCTTTCTTT. J is TRBJ1-1 and V is TRBV6-5; D is perhaps TRBD1 (6 bases). Germline assignment: CDR1 MNHEY and CDR2 SVGAGI. The CDR3 has 14 residues.

This clonotype has more than one count but fewer than ten. The V gene is TRBV20-1, the J gene TRBJ2-1; possible D gene TRBD2, 7 bases. V was pared by 6 bases and J by 8 bases, with 11 bases between. CDR3 length equals 11 residues. CDR1 and CDR2 from the germline V gene are DFQATT and SNEGSKA (reference sequence). This CDR3 is CSARGAYEQFF. As DNA, the CDR3 is TGCAGTGCCCGGGGGGCTTATGAGCAGTTCTTC.

This clonotype has just a few counts. An end of the junction does not agree with germline; a read error may underlie this. The V gene is TRBV5-1, the J gene TRBJ1-1, with D possibly TRBD1 on 6 matching bases. This CDR3 spans 15 amino acids. CDR1 SGHRS and CDR2 YFSETQ come from the germline V gene. The CDR3 bases are TGCGCCAGCGCAGGGGAAGTGGGGTTGGACACTGAGGCTTTCTTT. Translating gives CASAGEVGLDTEAFF.

The rearrangement links TRBV7-9 to TRBJ1-3; D is unresolved. Germline V gene data show CDR1 as SEHNR and CDR2 as FQNEAQ (reference sequence). V lost 4 bases and J 5 bases, leaving 6 bases between the germline ends. The CDR3 extends over 12 amino acids. The CDR3 loop is CASSSVRNTIYF. DNA of the CDR3: TGTGCCAGCAGCTCCGTAAGAAACACCATATATTTT.

This clonotype was seen a handful of times. The V and J genes are TRBV7-9 and TRBJ2-1, with TRBD2 matching 8 bases. The CDR3 sequence is 14 residues long. J gave up 8 bases and V 5 bases, and 8 bases lay outside the gene matches. Germline CDR1 SEHNR, CDR2 FQNEAQ (reference sequence). CDR3 amino acids: CASSNPSGLDEQFF. CDR3 coding DNA: TGTGCCAGCAGCAATCCTAGCGGGTTGGATGAGCAGTTCTTC. The full variable domain, completed using reference TRBV7-9 and TRBJ2-1, is DTGVSQNPRHKITKRGQNVTFRCDPISEHNRLYWYRQTLGQGPEFLTYFQNEAQLEKSRLLSDRFSAERPKGSFSTLEIQRTEQGDSAMYLCASSNPSGLDEQFFGPGTRLTVL.

The V call is TRBV28, the J call TRBJ1-4, with unresolved D. The V end was cut by 6 bases, the J end by 0 bases, with 14 bases between. The germline V gene has CDR1 MDHEN and CDR2 SYDVKM. This CDR3 is built from 16 residues. The CDR3 here is CASRGFRIATNEKLFF. CDR3 nucleotide sequence: TGTGCCAGCAGAGGATTTAGGATTGCAACTAATGAAAAACTGTTTTTT.

This clonotype was counted a few times. One end of the junction fails to match germline, which may point to a read error. This chain joins TRBV6-2 or TRBV6-3 and TRBJ2-1, with 8 positions matching TRBD1. The J call may be incorrect, as the DNA end agrees better with TRBJ2-7. The germline CDR1 and CDR2 sequences are MNHEY and SVGEGT. The CDR3 contains 13 residues. The CDR3 DNA sequence: TGCGGGATAGGACAGGGCTCCTACAATGAGCAGTACTTC. Translation: CGIGQGSYNEQYF.

The chain uses TRBV7-8 and TRBJ2-3; the match to TRBD2 covers 7 bases. Germline CDR1 SGHVS, CDR2 FQNEAQ. The CDR3 is made up of 13 amino acids. J gave up 7 bases and V 4 bases, and 5 bases lay outside the gene matches. The DNA for the CDR3 is TGTGCCAGCAGCTCCCGGGACTACCATACGCAGTATTTT. Encoded protein: CASSSRDYHTQYF.

About this clonotype itself: Germline and junction disagree at one end, which may indicate a read error. The V and J genes are TRBV6-6 and TRBJ1-2; TRBD1 matches 7 bases. CDR1 is MNHNY and CDR2 is SVGAGI in the germline V gene (reference sequence). The CDR3 length is 16 residues. CDR3 sequence: CASIPGLDRAGYGYAF. The CDR3 DNA follows: TGTGCCAGCATCCCCGGTCTTGACAGGGCTGGCTATGGCTACGCCTTC.

Concerning this clonotype itself: The CDR3 ends on some other residue instead of the conserved phenylalanine or tryptophan, so this is likely a read error. The chain links TRBV29-1 to TRBJ1-1, with D perhaps TRBD1 (5 bases). Per germline, CDR1 SQVTM and CDR2 ANQGSEA. Trimming stripped 3 bases from V and 3 bases from J, with 11 bases between. The CDR3 runs 13 residues. CDR3 DNA sequence: TGCAGCGTTGATGAGCGAGGGGACACTGAAGCTTTCCTT. Encoded protein: CSVDERGDTEAFL.

The sample holds a few counts of this clonotype. The rearrangement links TRBV20-1 to TRBJ2-1; possibly TRBD2 for D (5 bases). Germline V lookup: CDR1 DFQATT, CDR2 SNEGSKA (reference sequence). Trimming cost V 0 bases and J 2 bases, with 14 bases left between them. This CDR3 spans 16 amino acids. The CDR3: CSARDRTGYTYNEQFF. CDR3 coding DNA: TGCAGTGCTAGAGATCGGACGGGGTACACCTACAATGAGCAGTTCTTC.

V usage is TRBV7-2 and J usage is TRBJ2-3, with D unresolved. V lost 5 bases, J lost 2 bases, and 8 bases lay in between. CDR3 length equals 13 residues. Germline V gene data show CDR1 as SGHTA and CDR2 as FQGNSA. CDR3 DNA sequence: TGTGCCAGCAGCCTTTACCTCACAGATACGCAGTATTTT. This sequence encodes CASSLYLTDTQYF.

The table lists this clonotype with a few counts. J is TRBJ2-3 and V is TRBV20-1; 7 bases map to TRBD1. Germline trimming cut 0 bases from V and 4 bases from J; bases unmatched to any gene: 7. CDR3 size: 15 residues. CDR1 DFQATT and CDR2 SNEGSKA come from the germline V gene (reference sequence). The CDR3 sequence: CSARDQGEIPDTQYF. In nucleotides, the CDR3 is TGCAGTGCTAGAGATCAGGGGGAGATACCAGATACGCAGTATTTT.

The V call is TRBV5-5, the J call TRBJ1-1; D is undetermined. The germline V gene has CDR1 SGHKS and CDR2 YYEKEE (reference sequence). Trimming took 2 bases from V and 8 from J, leaving 13 bases between them. The CDR3 runs 13 residues. The CDR3 protein is CASSFFVRGEAFF. In DNA, the CDR3 is TGTGCCAGCAGCTTTTTCGTGCGAGGGGAAGCTTTCTTT.

The chain has TRBV6-1 and TRBJ2-5; D is possibly TRBD1 (6 bases). The V gene lost 6 bases and the J gene lost 1 base, with 24 bases spanning the gap. This CDR3 comprises 18 residues. CDR1 and CDR2 (germline): MNHNS, SASEGT. CDR3 bases: TGTGCCAGCAGCTGGGGGACACCTCCTACAGAATTCCAAGAGACCCAGTACTTC. It encodes CASSWGTPPTEFQETQYF.

This clonotype has only a few counts. The rearrangement joins TRBV7-9 to TRBJ1-1; tentatively, D is TRBD1 (5 bases). This CDR3 has 15 residues. The germline CDR1 and CDR2 sequences are SEHNR and FQNEAQ (reference sequence). The V and J ends lost 3 bases and 4 bases respectively, with 15 bases between them. The chain's CDR3 is CASSFRGALFTEAFF. The CDR3 DNA reads as TGTGCCAGCAGCTTTAGGGGCGCATTGTTCACTGAAGCTTTCTTT. Variable domain in full (rest from reference TRBV7-9 and TRBJ1-1): DTGVSQNPRHKITKRGQNVTFRCDPISEHNRLYWYRQTLGQGPEFLTYFQNEAQLEKSRLLSDRFSAERPKGSFSTLEIQRTEQGDSAMYLCASSFRGALFTEAFFGQGTRLTVV.